The next 15 T cell receptor beta chains were all read from a single sample in a study of cytomegalovirus exposure and HLA in healthy donors. The PCR had 60 Vbeta and 13 Jbeta primers. Assay: immunoSEQ multiplex PCR; the TCRdb copy retains only in-frame clones and omits some. This repertoire shows 55,000 to 70,000 clones, 80% found once; its top ten account for around 6%. The sequencing sample was made of PBMCs. These receptors all stem from a male donor in good health and CMV-seronegative.

The V gene is TRBV28, the J gene TRBJ1-2, with no clear D. This CDR3 region has 14 residues. Germline CDR1 and CDR2: MDHEN and SYDVKM. V lost 8 bases to trimming and J lost 2 bases, with 15 bases between them. The CDR3 coding sequence is TGTGCCAGCTTTCCCCGGCGGCCCAACTATGGCTACACCTTC. Residues: CASFPRRPNYGYTF.

This chain connects TRBV7-5 to TRBJ2-2; TRBD2 is the table's D call, not checked against the DNA. TRBV7-5 is assigned pseudogene status. The CDR3 loop spans 17 amino acids. The CDR3 loop reads CARRARLAGANTGELFF. CDR3 bases: TGTGCCAGACGCGCACGGCTAGCGGGGGCGAACACCGGGGAGCTGTTTTTT.

The rearrangement links TRBV6-1 to TRBJ2-5; 7 nucleotides align to TRBD2. This CDR3 contains 13 residues. CDR1 is MNHNS, CDR2 SASEGT, per germline. V lost 5 bases to trimming and J lost 8 bases; unmatched junction nucleotides: 8. In DNA form, the CDR3 reads TGTGCCAGCAGTTTAGAGCGGGACGGAACCCAGTACTTC. It encodes CASSLERDGTQYF.

The chain joins TRBV19 to TRBJ1-5, with TRBD1 matching over 8 bases. This CDR3 is built from 14 residues. Germline lookup yields CDR1 LNHDA and CDR2 SQIVND (reference sequence). The junction had 5 bases not matched to a gene; V was cut back by 5 bases and J by 5 bases. The CDR3 DNA follows: TGTGCCAGTAGTCCCCAGGGGGCTTATCAGCCCCAGCATTTT. Translating gives CASSPQGAYQPQHF.

The chain combines TRBV2 with TRBJ1-3, with a weak D call TRBD1 (5 bases). The V gene's germline CDR1 is SNHLY and CDR2 FYNNEI. V lost 4 bases and J 4 bases, leaving 11 bases between the germline ends. This CDR3 is 14 amino acids long. This chain's CDR3 is CASSATASGNTIYF. The CDR3 nucleotides read TGTGCCAGCAGTGCGACAGCCTCCGGAAACACCATATATTTT. Combining the CDR3 with reference TRBV2 and TRBJ1-3 gives the whole variable domain EPEVTQTPSHQVTQMGQEVILRCVPISNHLYFYWYRQILGQKVEFLVSFYNNEISEKSEIFDDQFSVERPDGSNFTLKIRSTKLEDSAMYFCASSATASGNTIYFGEGSWLTVV.

This sequence joins TRBV29-1 and TRBJ2-7; D uncertain. This CDR3 comprises 12 residues. Germline CDR1 SQVTM, CDR2 ANQGSEA. V shed 5 bases and J shed 0 bases, with 8 bases lying between them. The CDR3 is CSVLTSSYEQYF. In DNA, the CDR3 is TGCAGCGTTCTTACCAGCTCCTACGAGCAGTACTTC.

The chain has TRBV19 and TRBJ1-2; a weak D match, TRBD1 (6 bases). V lost 6 bases, J lost 4 bases, and 15 bases lay in between. The germline gives CDR1 LNHDA, CDR2 SQIVND (reference sequence). The length of the CDR3 is 14 residues. The CDR3 nucleotides are TGTGCCAGTAGCCTCACAGGGAATGGCTATGGCTACACCTTC. Translation: CASSLTGNGYGYTF.

This chain uses TRBV15 with TRBJ1-5, with a possible D match to TRBD1 (5 bases). The CDR3 covers 15 residues. Germline CDR1 LNHNV, CDR2 YYDKDF (reference sequence). The V end was cut by 1 base, the J end by 6 bases, with 13 bases between. The CDR3 DNA follows: TGTGCCACCAGCAGAGGGTCGGGGGTGGGTCAGCCCCAGCATTTT. Translating it yields CATSRGSGVGQPQHF.

J is TRBJ1-1 and V is TRBV19; 7 bases match TRBD1. Losses at the gene ends were 1 base for V and 8 bases for J; bases not matched to a gene: 7. CDR3 length: 14 residues. CDR1 is LNHDA, CDR2 SQIVND, per germline (reference sequence). The CDR3 DNA sequence: TGTGCCAGTAGTATAGCTACTCGGGACAGCGAAGCTTTCTTT. Protein: CASSIATRDSEAFF.

The gene calls are TRBV19 and TRBJ2-7; no firm D call. The CDR3 has 16 residues. V was pared by 0 bases and J by 0 bases, with 12 bases between. The germline CDR1 and CDR2 sequences are LNHDA and SQIVND (reference sequence). The CDR3 DNA sequence: TGTGCCAGTAGTATAGATCACAGCCCGAGCTCCTACGAGCAGTACTTC. This translates into CASSIDHSPSSYEQYF.

This chain uses TRBV5-1 with TRBJ2-1, with 9 positions matching TRBD2. Per the germline V gene, CDR1 is SGHRS and CDR2 is YFSETQ. V lost 0 bases to trimming and J lost 8 bases; unmatched junction nucleotides: 9. The CDR3 runs 16 residues. The CDR3 bases are TGCGCCAGCAGCTTGGAGTCCCAGCGGGGGGTAGATGAGCAGTTCTTC. This codes for CASSLESQRGVDEQFF.

This clone has only one observation. This chain links TRBV27 with TRBJ2-7, with 7 bases fitting TRBD2. V was pared by 5 bases and J by 0 bases, with 13 bases of the junction left unmatched. This CDR3 contains 17 residues. Germline V CDR1 and CDR2: MNHEY, SMNVEV (reference sequence). The CDR3 nucleotides are TGTGCCAGCAGTCCAGGCCTACTAGCGAGGAGCTCCTACGAGCAGTACTTC. Translation: CASSPGLLARSSYEQYF.

The V and J genes are TRBV4-2 and TRBJ1-6; no definite D call. Between the trimmed V and J ends, which lost 0 bases and 7 bases, there was a span of 13 bases. The CDR3 covers 16 residues. The germline V gene encodes CDR1 LGHNA and CDR2 YNFKEQ. The CDR3 DNA is TGTGCCAGCAGCCAAGATCCAGAGGGTGGAAATTCACCCCTCCACTTT. Protein product: CASSQDPEGGNSPLHF.

The chain uses TRBV2 and TRBJ2-3; TRBD2 agrees at 8 bases. V gave up 6 bases and J gave up 7 bases; unmatched junction bases: 6. The CDR3 loop spans 13 amino acids. CDR1 is SNHLY, CDR2 FYNNEI, per germline. CDR3 nucleotide sequence: TGTGCCAGCAGCGTCGGGGGGGTGTATACGCAGTATTTT. Residues: CASSVGGVYTQYF.

The rearrangement links TRBV5-1 to TRBJ1-4; 8 nucleotides line up with TRBD1. The germline CDR1 and CDR2 sequences are SGHRS and YFSETQ. This CDR3 spans 16 amino acids. After removal of 4 bases from V and 0 bases from J, the junction contained 5 bases not matched to a gene. The CDR3 spells CASSGTGRTTNEKLFF. CDR3 sequence (DNA): TGCGCCAGCAGCGGGACAGGTCGGACAACTAATGAAAAACTGTTTTTT.